This TCR beta chain is drawn from a study of cytomegalovirus exposure and HLA in healthy donors. With 4 bases removed from V and 8 bases from J, the gap between germline ends came to 26 bases. The CDR3 has 18 residues. Germline CDR1 LGHNA, CDR2 YNFKEQ. A few counts support this clone. PCR amplification relied on 60 Vbeta primers (plus 13 Jbeta primers). TCRdb keeps only in-frame clones here, not all; method: immunoSEQ multiplex PCR. The profile covers about 140,000 clones, with 73% appearing a single time and 1.3% taken by the ten largest. The chain links TRBV4-2 to TRBJ1-4, with D possibly TRBD1 on 6 matching bases. Specimen: PBMCs. This sequence was found in a woman in her 40s in good health and CMV-seronegative. The CDR3 is CASSLDLNQGSFSEKLFF. For the CDR3, the DNA is TGTGCCAGCAGCCTAGACCTTAACCAGGGGAGTTTTAGCGAAAAACTGTTTTTT.